The clone carrying this TCR beta chain was seen a few times. The antigen remains unidentified. The sample belongs to a study of blood T cells in healthy people across ages. Study-level findings and limits: Not knowing donor CMV status may have confounded expanded clonotype changes.

With a J-beta primer mix and a sample-barcoded 5' primer, a second PCR ran 7 to 11 cycles. TCRdb processed the 5' RACE reads anew with MiXCR; each CDR3 protein has one entry. This table holds 580,000 or so distinct CDR3 sequences, around 50% found once. Germline CDR1 and CDR2: LGHNA and YSLEER. The CDR3 has 17 amino acids. V shed 0 bases and J 2 bases; nucleotides not matched to a gene: 7. The chain recombines TRBV4-3 with TRBJ2-3, with 8 bases aligning to TRBD2. The receptor was derived from an elderly man in good health. The specimen was blood. The CDR3 is CASSQDRPSGYTDTQYF. For the CDR3, the DNA is TGCGCCAGCAGCCAAGATCGCCCTAGCGGGTACACAGATACGCAGTATTTT.